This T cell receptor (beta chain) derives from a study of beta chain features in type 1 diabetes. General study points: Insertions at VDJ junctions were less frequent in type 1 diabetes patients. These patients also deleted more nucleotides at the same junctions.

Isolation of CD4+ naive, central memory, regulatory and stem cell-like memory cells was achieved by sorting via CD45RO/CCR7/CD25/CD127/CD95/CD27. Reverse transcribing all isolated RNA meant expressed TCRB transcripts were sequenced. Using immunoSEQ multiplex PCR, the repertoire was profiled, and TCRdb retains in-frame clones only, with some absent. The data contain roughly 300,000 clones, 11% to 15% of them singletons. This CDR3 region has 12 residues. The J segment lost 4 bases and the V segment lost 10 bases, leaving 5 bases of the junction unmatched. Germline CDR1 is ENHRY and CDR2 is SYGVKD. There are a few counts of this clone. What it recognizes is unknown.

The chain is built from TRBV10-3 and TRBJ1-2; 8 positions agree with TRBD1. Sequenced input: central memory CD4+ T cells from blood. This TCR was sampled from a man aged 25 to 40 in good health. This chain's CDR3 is CATQTGGYGYTF. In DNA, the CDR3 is TGTGCCACTCAAACAGGGGGCTATGGCTACACCTTC.